These T cell receptor beta chains were read from a single sample in a study of T cell responses to AZD1222 COVID-19 vaccine. The data were produced by immunoSEQ multiplex PCR, yet TCRdb's version contains in-frame clones alone and is incomplete. This table holds some 99,000 clones, around 87% found once. The sample was peripheral blood, taken 28 days after the second AZD1222 dose. The receptors here all came from an adult who received the AZD1222 COVID-19 vaccine. The CDR3 runs from the conserved cysteine through the conserved F or W. Each record gives: V gene, clone size, J gene, D gene, CDR3 protein, CDR3 DNA. A D gene is named only where the DNA matches it firmly. Clone size is stated in some rows and not others, as once, few, many or a class when expanded.

v_gene: TRBV27; abundance: once; j_gene: TRBJ2-7; d_gene: TRBD2; CDR3aa: CASSLRLAGASVYF; CDR3nt: TGTGCCAGCAGTTTACGGCTAGCGGGAGCTTCGGTGTACTTC
v_gene: TRBV7-9; abundance: NA; j_gene: TRBJ1-2; d_gene: NA; CDR3aa: CASRSTPTLSGYTF; CDR3nt: TGTGCCAGCAGATCGACACCCACCCTATCCGGCTACACCTTC
v_gene: TRBV12-5; abundance: NA; j_gene: TRBJ1-2; d_gene: TRBD1; CDR3aa: CASVDRDRGQDYGYTF; CDR3nt: TGTGCTAGTGTCGACCGGGACAGGGGGCAGGACTATGGCTACACCTTC
v_gene: TRBV4-2; abundance: few; j_gene: TRBJ2-2; d_gene: NA; CDR3aa: CASSQYPKGTGELFF; CDR3nt: TGTGCCAGCAGCCAATATCCAAAAGGAACCGGGGAGCTGTTTTTT
v_gene: TRBV2; abundance: NA; j_gene: TRBJ1-2; d_gene: NA; CDR3aa: CASSRTGFAYGYTF; CDR3nt: TGTGCCAGCAGTAGAACAGGGTTTGCCTATGGCTACACCTTC
v_gene: TRBV6-2/TRBV6-3; abundance: NA; j_gene: TRBJ2-1; d_gene: NA; CDR3aa: CASIPRQTYNEQFF; CDR3nt: TGTGCCAGCATCCCGAGACAAACCTACAATGAGCAGTTCTTC
v_gene: TRBV4-3; abundance: NA; j_gene: TRBJ1-1; d_gene: NA; CDR3aa: CASSQDVRARGTEAFF; CDR3nt: TGCGCCAGCAGCCAAGACGTCAGGGCGCGAGGGACTGAAGCTTTCTTT
v_gene: TRBV19; abundance: NA; j_gene: TRBJ1-1; d_gene: NA; CDR3aa: CASSIGRGGTEAFF; CDR3nt: TGTGCCAGTAGTATCGGCCGGGGGGGCACTGAAGCTTTCTTT
v_gene: TRBV5-1; abundance: NA; j_gene: TRBJ2-1; d_gene: NA; CDR3aa: CASSLPNEQFF; CDR3nt: TGCGCCAGCAGCCTACCTAATGAGCAGTTCTTC
v_gene: TRBV5-6; abundance: once; j_gene: TRBJ1-5; d_gene: NA; CDR3aa: CASSSVLRHGTLNQPQHF; CDR3nt: TGTGCCAGCAGCTCAGTCTTACGACACGGAACACTCAATCAGCCCCAGCATTTT
v_gene: TRBV19; abundance: NA; j_gene: TRBJ1-5; d_gene: NA; CDR3aa: CASSPGDRDSNQPQHF; CDR3nt: TGTGCCAGTAGTCCGGGAGATCGAGATAGCAATCAGCCCCAGCATTTT
v_gene: TRBV9; abundance: NA; j_gene: TRBJ1-3; d_gene: NA; CDR3aa: CASSVNRGAGNTIYF; CDR3nt: TGTGCCAGCAGCGTTAATAGGGGTGCTGGAAACACCATATATTTT
v_gene: TRBV5-6; abundance: NA; j_gene: TRBJ2-6; d_gene: TRBD1; CDR3aa: CASSLGQGSISGANVLTF; CDR3nt: TGTGCCAGCAGCTTAGGACAGGGGAGTATCTCTGGGGCCAACGTCCTGACTTTC
v_gene: TRBV7-2; abundance: NA; j_gene: TRBJ2-7; d_gene: NA; CDR3aa: CASSLAGLNSYEQYF; CDR3nt: TGTGCCAGCAGCTTAGCAGGTCTTAACTCCTACGAGCAGTACTTC
v_gene: TRBV3-1/TRBV3-2; abundance: NA; j_gene: TRBJ1-2; d_gene: NA; CDR3aa: CASSRRSSHGYTF; CDR3nt: TGTGCCAGCAGCCGACGTAGCTCCCATGGCTACACCTTC
v_gene: TRBV7-9; abundance: NA; j_gene: TRBJ2-7; d_gene: TRBD2; CDR3aa: CASSLAGKLHEQYF; CDR3nt: TGTGCCAGCAGCCTAGCGGGAAAACTCCACGAGCAGTACTTC
v_gene: TRBV30; abundance: NA; j_gene: TRBJ1-2; d_gene: TRBD1; CDR3aa: CAWRGTGVLYGYTF; CDR3nt: TGTGCCTGGAGGGGAACAGGGGTCCTTTATGGCTACACCTTC
v_gene: TRBV7-9; abundance: once; j_gene: TRBJ1-4; d_gene: NA; CDR3aa: CASSLATGNEKLFF; CDR3nt: TGTGCCAGCAGCTTAGCGACGGGAAATGAAAAACTGTTTTTT
v_gene: TRBV7-9; abundance: once; j_gene: TRBJ2-7; d_gene: TRBD2; CDR3aa: CASSSPGLASSYEQYF; CDR3nt: TGTGCCAGCAGCTCACCGGGACTAGCGAGCTCCTACGAGCAGTACTTC
v_gene: TRBV3-1/TRBV3-2; abundance: NA; j_gene: TRBJ2-2; d_gene: NA; CDR3aa: CASSQDLRRVAGELFF; CDR3nt: TGTGCCAGCAGCCAAGATCTAAGAAGGGTGGCCGGGGAGCTGTTTTTT
v_gene: TRBV7-2; abundance: NA; j_gene: TRBJ2-7; d_gene: NA; CDR3aa: CASSLVAGSHYEQYF; CDR3nt: TGTGCCAGCAGCTTAGTTGCGGGGTCACACTACGAGCAGTACTTC
v_gene: TRBV28; abundance: NA; j_gene: TRBJ1-4; d_gene: NA; CDR3aa: CASSPFSGTTNEKLFF; CDR3nt: TGTGCCAGCAGTCCCTTCTCTGGAACAACTAATGAAAAACTGTTTTTT
v_gene: TRBV7-2; abundance: NA; j_gene: TRBJ1-4; d_gene: TRBD1; CDR3aa: CASSPGTGREKLFF; CDR3nt: TGTGCCAGCAGCCCCGGGACAGGGCGTGAAAAACTGTTTTTT
v_gene: TRBV25-1; abundance: once; j_gene: TRBJ1-3; d_gene: NA; CDR3aa: CASSPPWGGQFGNTIYF; CDR3nt: TGTGCCAGCAGTCCACCTTGGGGGGGTCAGTTTGGAAACACCATATATTTT
v_gene: TRBV6-5; abundance: NA; j_gene: TRBJ2-7; d_gene: NA; CDR3aa: CASSRTPGPSYEQYF; CDR3nt: TGTGCCAGCAGTCGTACACCGGGGCCCTCCTACGAGCAGTACTTC
v_gene: TRBV18; abundance: few; j_gene: TRBJ1-6; d_gene: NA; CDR3aa: CASSPLQGDHSPLHF; CDR3nt: TGTGCCAGCTCACCCTTACAGGGAGATCATTCACCCCTCCACTTT
v_gene: TRBV18; abundance: NA; j_gene: TRBJ1-2; d_gene: TRBD1; CDR3aa: CASSPLPGTVKRDYGYTF; CDR3nt: TGTGCCAGCTCACCACTTCCCGGGACAGTGAAACGGGACTATGGCTACACCTTC
v_gene: TRBV11-3; abundance: NA; j_gene: TRBJ2-1; d_gene: TRBD2; CDR3aa: CASSLEAGGPYNEQFF; CDR3nt: TGTGCCAGCAGCTTGGAAGCGGGAGGGCCCTACAATGAGCAGTTCTTC
v_gene: TRBV27; abundance: NA; j_gene: TRBJ2-2; d_gene: NA; CDR3aa: CASTRSYRNTGELFF; CDR3nt: TGTGCCAGCACCCGTAGCTACCGGAACACCGGGGAGCTGTTTTTT
v_gene: TRBV6-5; abundance: NA; j_gene: TRBJ1-3; d_gene: TRBD1; CDR3aa: CASSSDRAGNTIYF; CDR3nt: TGTGCCAGCAGTTCCGACAGGGCTGGAAACACCATATATTTT
v_gene: TRBV5-1; abundance: NA; j_gene: TRBJ2-3; d_gene: NA; CDR3aa: CASSFRDSTDTQYF; CDR3nt: TGCGCCAGCAGCTTCCGGGACAGCACAGATACGCAGTATTTT
v_gene: TRBV13; abundance: NA; j_gene: TRBJ2-7; d_gene: NA; CDR3aa: CASSLGSYEQYF; CDR3nt: TGTGCCAGCAGCTTAGGTTCCTACGAGCAGTACTTC
v_gene: TRBV6-5; abundance: once; j_gene: TRBJ2-1; d_gene: TRBD2; CDR3aa: CASTPGGSYNEQFF; CDR3nt: TGTGCCAGCACCCCGGGGGGTTCCTACAATGAGCAGTTCTTC
v_gene: TRBV27; abundance: NA; j_gene: TRBJ2-3; d_gene: TRBD1; CDR3aa: CASTNRGFFADTQYF; CDR3nt: TGTGCCAGCACGAACAGGGGGTTTTTTGCAGATACGCAGTATTTT
v_gene: TRBV6-4; abundance: NA; j_gene: TRBJ2-2; d_gene: TRBD2; CDR3aa: CARRRTSLVSGELFF; CDR3nt: TGTGCCAGACGCAGGACTAGCTTGGTGAGTGGGGAGCTGTTTTTT
v_gene: TRBV15; abundance: NA; j_gene: TRBJ2-7; d_gene: TRBD1; CDR3aa: CATQGDRGSYEQYF; CDR3nt: TGTGCCACCCAGGGGGACAGGGGTTCCTACGAGCAGTACTTC
v_gene: TRBV10-3; abundance: once; j_gene: TRBJ2-3; d_gene: TRBD2; CDR3aa: CAISESWGGDTQYF; CDR3nt: TGTGCCATCAGTGAGTCCTGGGGGGGAGATACGCAGTATTTT
v_gene: TRBV24-1; abundance: NA; j_gene: TRBJ2-3; d_gene: NA; CDR3aa: CATSGVGGDTQYF; CDR3nt: TGTGCCACCAGTGGAGTAGGGGGGGATACGCAGTATTTT
v_gene: TRBV4-3; abundance: NA; j_gene: TRBJ2-1; d_gene: NA; CDR3aa: CASSQDLGGLYNEQFF; CDR3nt: TGCGCCAGCAGCCAAGATCTCGGGGGGCTGTACAATGAGCAGTTCTTC
v_gene: TRBV30; abundance: NA; j_gene: TRBJ1-1; d_gene: TRBD1; CDR3aa: CAWSETGGTEAFF; CDR3nt: TGTGCCTGGAGTGAGACAGGGGGGACTGAAGCTTTCTTT
v_gene: TRBV25-1; abundance: NA; j_gene: TRBJ2-7; d_gene: TRBD1; CDR3aa: CASSEAGTGSYEQYF; CDR3nt: TGTGCCAGCAGTGAAGCAGGGACAGGGTCCTACGAGCAGTACTTC
v_gene: TRBV11-3; abundance: NA; j_gene: TRBJ2-1; d_gene: NA; CDR3aa: CASSLGPSLSPGEQFF; CDR3nt: TGTGCCAGCAGCTTGGGACCTAGTTTATCTCCGGGTGAGCAGTTCTTC
v_gene: TRBV7-3; abundance: NA; j_gene: TRBJ2-7; d_gene: TRBD2; CDR3aa: CASSLVASGRDEQYF; CDR3nt: TGTGCCAGCAGCTTAGTTGCTAGCGGGAGAGACGAGCAGTACTTC
v_gene: TRBV4-3; abundance: NA; j_gene: TRBJ2-7; d_gene: NA; CDR3aa: CASSRNQDSSYEQYF; CDR3nt: TGCGCCAGCAGCCGCAATCAAGACAGCTCCTACGAGCAGTACTTC
v_gene: TRBV28; abundance: NA; j_gene: TRBJ1-6; d_gene: NA; CDR3aa: CASSYPADNSPLHF; CDR3nt: TGTGCCAGCAGTTATCCGGCAGATAATTCACCCCTCCACTTT
v_gene: TRBV4-2; abundance: NA; j_gene: TRBJ2-1; d_gene: TRBD2; CDR3aa: CASSQDRSGRAGNEQFF; CDR3nt: TGTGCCAGCAGCCAAGATCGAAGCGGGAGGGCTGGCAATGAGCAGTTCTTC
v_gene: TRBV3-1/TRBV3-2; abundance: NA; j_gene: TRBJ2-1; d_gene: NA; CDR3aa: CASSQEVSGEQFF; CDR3nt: TGTGCCAGCAGCCAAGAAGTGTCGGGGGAGCAGTTCTTC
v_gene: TRBV2; abundance: NA; j_gene: TRBJ2-3; d_gene: NA; CDR3aa: CASDLNSQTDTQYF; CDR3nt: TGTGCCAGCGATCTGAACAGCCAAACAGATACGCAGTATTTT
v_gene: TRBV27; abundance: NA; j_gene: TRBJ1-1; d_gene: NA; CDR3aa: CASSLSPSGAAEAFF; CDR3nt: TGTGCCAGCAGTTTATCCCCCTCTGGGGCAGCCGAAGCTTTCTTT
v_gene: TRBV7-2; abundance: NA; j_gene: TRBJ1-3; d_gene: TRBD1; CDR3aa: CASSYPGGRGNTIYF; CDR3nt: TGTGCCAGCAGCTATCCAGGGGGCCGGGGAAACACCATATATTTT
v_gene: TRBV7-2; abundance: NA; j_gene: TRBJ2-2; d_gene: TRBD1; CDR3aa: CAGGQGAAGELFF; CDR3nt: TGTGCCGGCGGACAGGGGGCAGCCGGGGAGCTGTTTTTT
v_gene: TRBV5-4; abundance: NA; j_gene: TRBJ1-2; d_gene: TRBD1; CDR3aa: CASSLPGQHNYGYTF; CDR3nt: TGTGCCAGCAGCTTACCGGGACAGCATAACTATGGCTACACCTTC
v_gene: TRBV6-2/TRBV6-3; abundance: NA; j_gene: TRBJ2-7; d_gene: NA; CDR3aa: CASSPLGYEQYF; CDR3nt: TGTGCCAGCAGCCCTCTCGGATACGAGCAGTACTTC
v_gene: TRBV2; abundance: NA; j_gene: TRBJ2-1; d_gene: NA; CDR3aa: CASGVGVYNEQFF; CDR3nt: TGTGCCAGCGGAGTGGGAGTCTACAATGAGCAGTTCTTC
v_gene: TRBV14; abundance: NA; j_gene: TRBJ1-1; d_gene: NA; CDR3aa: CASSPFKNTEAFF; CDR3nt: TGTGCCAGCAGCCCATTTAAGAACACTGAAGCTTTCTTT
v_gene: TRBV15; abundance: NA; j_gene: TRBJ2-7; d_gene: TRBD2; CDR3aa: CATSRGRTSTFYEQYF; CDR3nt: TGTGCCACCAGCAGAGGAAGGACTAGCACCTTCTACGAGCAGTACTTC
v_gene: TRBV10-3; abundance: NA; j_gene: TRBJ2-6; d_gene: NA; CDR3aa: CAISESAAGANVLTF; CDR3nt: TGTGCCATCAGTGAGTCGGCTGCTGGGGCCAACGTCCTGACTTTC